Reported below is one T cell receptor beta chain. These data are taken from a study of technical replicates of blood from a few donors. Clones were read by immunoSEQ multiplex PCR, and TCRdb kept only the in-frame ones, dropping some. The sample records 15,000 to 20,000 clones, around 87% being singletons. The CDR3 length is 18 residues. CDR1 is SGHRS and CDR2 is YFSETQ in the germline V gene. V was pared by 0 bases and J by 3 bases, with 13 bases of the junction left unmatched. The specimen was PBMCs. The rearrangement links TRBV5-1 to TRBJ2-7; 9 bases are shared with TRBD1. The origin of this receptor is a human donor in good health. CDR3 DNA: TGCGCCAGCAGCTTGGCCCTTTTTGGCGGGACAGGGAACTACGAGCAGTACTTC. Encoded protein: CASSLALFGGTGNYEQYF.